The entry below describes one TCR beta chain. This entry is derived from a study of blood T cell repertoires in COVID-19. Produced via immunoSEQ multiplex PCR; TCRdb's table is partial and in-frame only. Of some 260,000 clones detected, approximately 89% appear once; the ten largest clones hold about 9.4%. Germline-derived CDR1 and CDR2 are SGHRS and YFSETQ. The CDR3 loop spans 14 amino acids. V lost 2 bases and J 1 base, leaving 9 bases between the germline ends. The specimen was peripheral blood. The clonotype was recovered from a woman aged 70-85 years with COVID-19, enrolled during active disease. The chain links TRBV5-1 to TRBJ1-2, with D unresolved. CDR3 sequence reads: CASSLAKLNYGYTF. CDR3 coding DNA: TGCGCCAGCAGCTTAGCCAAACTTAACTATGGCTACACCTTC.